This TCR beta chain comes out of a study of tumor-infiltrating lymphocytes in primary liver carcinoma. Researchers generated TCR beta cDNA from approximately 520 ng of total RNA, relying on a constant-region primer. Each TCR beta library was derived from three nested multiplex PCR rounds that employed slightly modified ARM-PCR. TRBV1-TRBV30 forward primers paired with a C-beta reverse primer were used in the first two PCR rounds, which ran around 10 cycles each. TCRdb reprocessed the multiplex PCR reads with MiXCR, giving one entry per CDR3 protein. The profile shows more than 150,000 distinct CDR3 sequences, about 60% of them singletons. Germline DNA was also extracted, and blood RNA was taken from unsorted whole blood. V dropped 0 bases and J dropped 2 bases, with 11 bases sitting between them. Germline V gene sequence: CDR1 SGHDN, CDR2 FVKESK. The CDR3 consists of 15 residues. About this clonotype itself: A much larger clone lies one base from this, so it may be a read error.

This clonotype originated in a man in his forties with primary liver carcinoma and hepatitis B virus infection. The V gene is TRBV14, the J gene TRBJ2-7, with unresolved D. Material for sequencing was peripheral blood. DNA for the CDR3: TGTGCCAGCAGCCAAGATCGGGCCAGAACCTACGAGCAGTACTTC. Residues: CASSQDRARTYEQYF.